This T cell receptor (beta chain) was retrieved from a study of cytotoxic CD8 clonotypes in ibrutinib-treated CLL. Libraries were prepared by immunoSEQ multiplex PCR; TCRdb keeps only in-frame clonotypes and omits some of them. Of roughly 250,000 clones in the sample, roughly 70% were seen once. Losses at the gene ends were 3 bases for V and 7 bases for J; bases not matched to a gene: 8. In germline, CDR1 is SGDLS, CDR2 YYNGEE. This CDR3 spans 16 amino acids. This receptor was identified in a human donor with chronic lymphocytic leukemia. The sequences come from PBMCs, collected after 24 months of ibrutinib treatment. This sequence joins TRBV9 and TRBJ1-6; 9 bases line up with TRBD1. In DNA form, the CDR3 reads TGTGCCAGCAGCGCGGATCCACAGGGGGCAAATTCACCCCTCCACTTT. Residues: CASSADPQGANSPLHF.